The table lists the clone carrying this T cell receptor beta chain with a few counts. This sample also contains other DNA sequences that code for the same CDR3. The data stem from a study of blood T cell repertoires in COVID-19. The wider study: The cDNA or gDNA used as material had been derived from T cells, B-cell-depleted T cells, or PBMCs.

Data came from immunoSEQ multiplex PCR; TCRdb stores just in-frame clones and leaves some out. The data show some 190,000 clones, over 75% seen once. CDR1 is SGHRS, CDR2 YFSETQ, per germline. V lost 4 bases and J lost 4, with 6 bases in between. The CDR3 extends over 11 amino acids. Input material: peripheral blood. The V and J genes are TRBV5-1 and TRBJ2-7; D remains ambiguous. The origin of this receptor is a man between 60 and 75 years old with acute or convalescent COVID-19. CDR3: CASSPGYEQYF. The DNA of the CDR3 is TGCGCCAGCAGCCCCGGGTACGAGCAGTACTTC.